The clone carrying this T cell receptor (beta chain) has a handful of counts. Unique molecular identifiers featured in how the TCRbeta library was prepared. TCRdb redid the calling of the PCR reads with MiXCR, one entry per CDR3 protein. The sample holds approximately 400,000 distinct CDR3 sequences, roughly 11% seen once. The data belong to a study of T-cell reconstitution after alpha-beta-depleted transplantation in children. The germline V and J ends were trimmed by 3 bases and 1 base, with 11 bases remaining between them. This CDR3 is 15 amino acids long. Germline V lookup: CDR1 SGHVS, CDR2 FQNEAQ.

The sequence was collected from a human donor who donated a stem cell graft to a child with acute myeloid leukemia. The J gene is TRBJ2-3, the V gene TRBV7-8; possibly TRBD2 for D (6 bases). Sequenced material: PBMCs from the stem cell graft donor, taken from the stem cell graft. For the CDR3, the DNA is TGTGCCAGCAGCTTGTGGTCTAGCGGCACAGATACGCAGTATTTT. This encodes CASSLWSSGTDTQYF.